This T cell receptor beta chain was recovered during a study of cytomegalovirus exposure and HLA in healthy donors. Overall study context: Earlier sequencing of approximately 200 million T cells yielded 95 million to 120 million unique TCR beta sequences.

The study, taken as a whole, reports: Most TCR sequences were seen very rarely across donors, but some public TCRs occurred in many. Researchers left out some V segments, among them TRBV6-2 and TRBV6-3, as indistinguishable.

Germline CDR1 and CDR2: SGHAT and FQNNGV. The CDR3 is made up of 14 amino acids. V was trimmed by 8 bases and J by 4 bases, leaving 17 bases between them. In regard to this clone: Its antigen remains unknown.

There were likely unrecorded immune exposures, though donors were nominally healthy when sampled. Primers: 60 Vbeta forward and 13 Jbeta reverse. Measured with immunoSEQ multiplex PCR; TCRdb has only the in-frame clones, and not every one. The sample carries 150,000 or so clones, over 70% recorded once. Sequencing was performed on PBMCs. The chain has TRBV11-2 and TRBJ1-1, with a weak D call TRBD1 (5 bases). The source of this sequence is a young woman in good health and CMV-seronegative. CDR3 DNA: TGTGCCAGCGCGGCGGGACGGGTGGGCACTGAAGCTTTCTTT. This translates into CASAAGRVGTEAFF.